A selection of T cell receptor beta chains follows, all from one sample in a study of spatial heterogeneity in lung cancer. TCRdb re-analysed the 5' RACE reads in MiXCR, keeping a single row per CDR3 protein. The sample shows 28,000 or so distinct CDR3 sequences, roughly 8% of them seen only once. The sequencing used PBMCs, collected at surgery. These receptors originate from a female donor with early-stage non-small cell lung cancer. Each CDR3 is given with its conserved first and last residue. The order of the fields is clone size, V gene, D gene, J gene, CDR3 DNA, CDR3 protein. The D gene is left open where the match is weak. Size values are once, few and many counts, or a class for expanded clones, and some rows have none.

NA	TRBV5-4	TRBD2	TRBJ2-2	TGTGCCAGCAACCTAGCGGGAGTCCCCGGGGAGCTGTTTTTT	CASNLAGVPGELFF
NA	TRBV6-5	NA	TRBJ1-6	TGTGCCAGCAGTAACAGAAATAATTCACCCCTCCACTTT	CASSNRNNSPLHF
many	TRBV28	TRBD2	TRBJ2-3	TGTGCCAGCAGCCTGGTGGCTAGCGGGCCGGCGGATACGCAGTATTTT	CASSLVASGPADTQYF
many	TRBV28	NA	TRBJ2-7	TGTGCCAGCACCGTACCCCCTCCTTTCAGGAACGAGCAGTACTTC	CASTVPPPFRNEQYF
many	TRBV27	TRBD1	TRBJ1-3	TGTGCCAGCAGTTTAAGGGCGACAGGGGTGATTGGAAACACCATATATTTT	CASSLRATGVIGNTIYF
NA	TRBV7-9	NA	TRBJ2-1	TGTGCCAGCAGCTTATTAGACTATTTCGGTGGTGAGCAGTTCTTC	CASSLLDYFGGEQFF
few	TRBV9	NA	TRBJ2-2	TGTGCCAGCAGCGTAAGGCCTGACAGCCTCATTCCCACCGGGGAGCTGTTTTTT	CASSVRPDSLIPTGELFF
few	TRBV15	TRBD2	TRBJ2-2	TGTGCCACCAGCATAGCGGGAGGTTTATACGCCGGGGAGCTGTTTTTT	CATSIAGGLYAGELFF
many	TRBV2	TRBD1	TRBJ2-5	TGTGCCAGCAGAGGGACAGGGCAAGAGACCCAGTACTTC	CASRGTGQETQYF
NA	TRBV6-2/TRBV6-3	NA	TRBJ1-5	TGTGCCAGCAGTCAGGGACGCCCGGCCTTTAGCAATCAGCCCCAGCATTTT	CASSQGRPAFSNQPQHF
many	TRBV11-2	NA	TRBJ1-1	TGTGCCAGCAGATCCTCTCGGGTAATGAACACTGAAGCTTTCTTT	CASRSSRVMNTEAFF
NA	TRBV7-7	NA	TRBJ2-2	TGTGCTAGCAGCCCTTGGGTCTCCTCAGGGGAGCTGTTTTTT	CASSPWVSSGELFF
many	TRBV12-3/TRBV12-4	NA	TRBJ1-1	TGTGCCAGCAGTTCGAATAGAAAGGCCACCGTAACTGAAGCTTTCTTT	CASSSNRKATVTEAFF
few	TRBV20-1	NA	TRBJ2-4	TGCAGTGCTAGTCGACTAGCCAAAAACATTCAGTACTTC	CSASRLAKNIQYF
many	TRBV20-1	TRBD1	TRBJ2-1	TGCAGTGCTGCAATTCGGGACAGGGGAGGGGATGAGCAGTTCTTC	CSAAIRDRGGDEQFF
many	TRBV28	NA	TRBJ1-2	TGTGCCAGCAGTGGTCGGGGATACTATGGCTACACCTTC	CASSGRGYYGYTF
NA	TRBV7-3	NA	TRBJ2-1	TGTGCCAGCAGCCGGATGACTACGACTGAGCAGTTCTTC	CASSRMTTTEQFF
many	TRBV28	TRBD2	TRBJ2-3	TGTGCCAGCGGGACTAGCGGGAGATCCTTCTATTTT	CASGTSGRSFYF
few	TRBV30	TRBD1	TRBJ1-2	TGTGCCTGCCAAACAGGGGACTATGGCTACACCTTC	CACQTGDYGYTF
NA	TRBV14	TRBD1	TRBJ1-2	TGTGCCAGCAGCCCTCACCGGGACAGGGTAGCCTATGGCTACACCTTC	CASSPHRDRVAYGYTF
many	TRBV12-3/TRBV12-4	NA	TRBJ1-2	TGTGCCAGCAGTTTAGATGGGACCAACTATGGCTACACCTTC	CASSLDGTNYGYTF
many	TRBV29-1	TRBD1	TRBJ2-1	TGCAGCGTTCCGGGACAGGGGGGCCGCTACAATGAGCAGTTCTTC	CSVPGQGGRYNEQFF
NA	TRBV30	NA	TRBJ2-1	TGTGCCTGGAGTGAGGGGAATGAACAGTTCTTC	CAWSEGNEQFF
many	TRBV3-1	NA	TRBJ1-6	TGTGCCAGCAGCCAAGGCAGGGTACGGTCACCCCTCCACTTT	CASSQGRVRSPLHF
many	TRBV18	NA	TRBJ2-3	TGTGCCAGCTCACCGAGACGTACCCCAGATACGCAGTATTTT	CASSPRRTPDTQYF
NA	TRBV20-1	NA	TRBJ2-7	TGCAGTGCCAGAAATACGGCCCACGACGAGCAGTACTTC	CSARNTAHDEQYF
many	TRBV7-9	NA	TRBJ2-3	TGTGCCAGCAGCTTAGGACCAGATACGCAGTATTTT	CASSLGPDTQYF
many	TRBV9	NA	TRBJ1-2	TGTGCCAGTAACCCAGGGAATAGTTATTATGGCTACACCTTC	CASNPGNSYYGYTF
many	TRBV11-1	NA	TRBJ2-1	TGTGCCAGCAGCCTTAGCGGCAACTACAATGAGCAGTTCTTC	CASSLSGNYNEQFF